This TCR beta chain was captured in a study of shared clonotypes between healthy human individuals. The study's findings and limits: Generally, estimated richness proved larger in naive subsets than it did in memory subsets. Clonotype sharing across a few donors was observed for about 4.8% of naive CD4 clonotypes.

TCRdb keeps only in-frame clones here, not all; method: immunoSEQ multiplex PCR. In the table there are some 600,000 clones, roughly 96% of which are singletons. Terminally differentiated effector memory CD45RA+ cells were left out of the naive CD8 fraction, which was CD45RO-negative and positively selected for CCR7. About this clone: What it recognizes is unknown.

This CDR3 comprises 12 residues. Germline CDR1 reads MNHEY; CDR2 reads SMNVEV (reference sequence). V lost 6 bases and J lost 4, with 10 bases in between. The origin of this receptor is a woman aged 30 to 39 in good health. The chain links TRBV27 to TRBJ2-7, with a tentative D call TRBD1 (6 bases). The specimen was naive CD8+ T cells sorted from blood. CDR3 region: CASRLQGYEQYF. The DNA for the CDR3 is TGTGCCAGCAGGCTCCAGGGGTACGAGCAGTACTTC.